This passage covers 22 T cell receptor beta chains from one sample sequenced in a study of brain T cells in children with intractable seizures. Sequenced by immunoSEQ multiplex PCR; TCRdb stores in-frame clones only, minus some. The sample includes about 340,000 clones, roughly 93% of them seen just once. The time point here: blood from clinic visit 5 months post-surgery; TSC patient then seizure free. The specimen comprised peripheral blood, sampled about 5 months after surgery. These receptors came from a boy in the first two years of life with tuberous sclerosis and intractable seizures.

The rearrangement uses TRBV5-3 and TRBJ1-5; 7 bases fit TRBD1. TRBV5-3 carries the ORF label, with uncertain function. CDR3 length equals 17 residues. Trimming took 4 bases from V and 1 from J; bases not matched to a gene: 11. The CDR3 loop reads CARSARDSGPSNQPQHF. For the CDR3, the DNA is TGTGCCAGAAGCGCCCGGGACAGCGGACCCAGCAATCAGCCCCAGCATTTT.

V and J are TRBV21-1 and TRBJ2-5. TRBV21-1 is marked as a pseudogene. The CDR3 loop spans 15 amino acids. CDR3 protein: CASSKQGLHGETQYF. The CDR3, as DNA: TGTGCCAGCAGCAAACAAGGGCTACATGGGGAGACCCAGTACTTC.

The chain carries TRBV12-5 and TRBJ2-3; D gene unclear. CDR1 LGHNT and CDR2 FRNRAP come from the germline V gene. V dropped 0 bases and J dropped 0 bases, with 10 bases sitting between them. The CDR3 is 16 amino acids. Written as DNA, the CDR3 is TGTGCTAGTGGTTTGGTACTCTCGAGGAGCACAGATACGCAGTATTTT. It specifies CASGLVLSRSTDTQYF.

This chain uses TRBV5-5 with TRBJ2-7; 7 bases are shared with TRBD1. CDR3 length equals 13 residues. Germline CDR1 and CDR2: SGHKS and YYEKEE (reference sequence). The ends lost 4 bases at V and 6 bases at J; junction bases unmatched: 7. CDR3 DNA: TGTGCCAGCAGCATAGGGGGCTCAGGCGAGCAGTACTTC. Amino acids: CASSIGGSGEQYF.

As DNA, the CDR3 is TGTGCCAGCAGGGCAGACCATCAGCCCCAGCATTTT. Amino acids: CASRADHQPQHF. V and J are TRBV2 and TRBJ1-5; D is uncertain. The CDR3 contains 12 residues. Deletions cut 6 bases from V and 5 bases from J, with 8 bases between. Germline loops: CDR1 SNHLY, CDR2 FYNNEI.

V usage is TRBV11-2 and J usage is TRBJ1-4; TRBD1 matches 11 bases. Germline V CDR1 and CDR2: SGHAT, FQNNGV. Trimming took 5 bases from V and 8 from J; bases not matched to a gene: 7. The CDR3 has 15 amino acids. CDR3 sequence reads: CASSPWGQGGEKLFF. CDR3 bases: TGTGCCAGCAGCCCCTGGGGACAGGGGGGGGAAAAACTGTTTTTT.

V gene TRBV27 combines with J gene TRBJ1-1; weak D call: TRBD1 (5 bases). The germline gives CDR1 MNHEY, CDR2 SMNVEV (reference sequence). Trimming pared 6 bases from V and 2 bases from J, leaving 19 bases between. The CDR3 runs 16 residues. CDR3 in amino acids: CASSVGAGGVNTEAFF. As DNA, the CDR3 is TGTGCCAGCAGCGTAGGGGCGGGTGGGGTTAACACTGAAGCTTTCTTT.

The V gene is TRBV20-1, the J gene TRBJ2-7; D not resolved. V was clipped by 3 bases and J by 4 bases, with 10 bases between them. The CDR3 covers 12 residues. Germline V lookup: CDR1 DFQATT, CDR2 SNEGSKA (reference sequence). The DNA for the CDR3 is TGCAGTGCTAGTCAGGCTATTTACGAGCAGTACTTC. Its protein is CSASQAIYEQYF.

This chain connects TRBV27 to TRBJ1-6; possibly TRBD1 for D (5 bases). Germline V gene lookup returns CDR1 MNHEY and CDR2 SMNVEV (reference sequence). Trimming removed 8 bases at V and 7 bases at J, with 12 bases between. The CDR3 extends over 13 amino acids. CDR3 region: CASGKGPNSPLHF. In nucleotides, the CDR3 is TGTGCCAGCGGTAAGGGACCCAATTCACCCCTCCACTTT.

CDR3 DNA sequence: TGTGCCAGTAGTATACCTGGGACAGGGACCTACGAGCAGTACTTC. Amino acid sequence: CASSIPGTGTYEQYF. V gene TRBV19 combines with J gene TRBJ2-7; 9 bases agree with TRBD1. Trimming took 2 bases from V and 2 from J; bases not matched to a gene: 4. Germline V gene data show CDR1 as LNHDA and CDR2 as SQIVND (reference sequence). The CDR3 totals 15 residues.

The chain carries TRBV7-9 and TRBJ2-7; 10 bases agree with TRBD2. The V gene end was trimmed by 4 bases and the J gene end by 6 bases; junction bases not matched to a gene: 9. The V gene's germline CDR1 is SEHNR and CDR2 FQNEAQ (reference sequence). The CDR3 contains 15 residues. The CDR3 spells CASSSEPSGGSEQYF. CDR3 nucleotides: TGTGCCAGCAGCTCAGAACCTAGCGGGGGTAGCGAGCAGTACTTC.

This sequence joins TRBV10-3 and TRBJ1-3, with D maybe TRBD1 (5 bases). The CDR3 is made up of 18 amino acids. From germline, CDR1 is ENHRY and CDR2 SYGVKD. Trimming took off 0 bases at V and 0 bases at J, with 15 bases between the two ends. CDR3 in DNA: TGTGCCATCAGTGAGTCTTCGCCGGGGCAGCGCTCTGGAAACACCATATATTTT. This gives the protein CAISESSPGQRSGNTIYF.

This clone was observed once. The chain employs TRBV25-1 and TRBJ2-7, with D hard to call. The CDR3 runs 14 residues. Deletions cut 3 bases from V and 1 base from J, with 10 bases between. The germline V gene encodes CDR1 MGHDK and CDR2 SYGVNS. The CDR3 protein is CASSDPGRSYEQYF. DNA for the CDR3: TGTGCCAGCAGTGACCCCGGGCGATCCTACGAGCAGTACTTC.

The chain couples TRBV25-1 to TRBJ2-3; 10 bases fit TRBD2. The CDR3 covers 14 residues. Germline CDR1 and CDR2: MGHDK and SYGVNS. With 3 bases clipped from V and 5 bases from J, the junction kept 2 bases outside the gene matches. This CDR3 is CASSDTSGEDTQYF. In nucleotides, the CDR3 is TGTGCCAGCAGTGATACTAGCGGGGAAGATACGCAGTATTTT.

Only one count was recorded for this clone. The rearrangement joins TRBV6-5 to TRBJ2-7; 10 nucleotides line up with TRBD2. The CDR3 runs 13 residues. Trimming at V came to 6 bases and at J to 3 bases, leaving 2 bases not matched to a gene. Per the germline V gene, CDR1 is MNHEY and CDR2 is SVGAGI. In nucleotides, the CDR3 is TGTGCCAGCAGAAGACTAGCGGGCTACGAGCAGTACTTC. This encodes CASRRLAGYEQYF.

This chain joins TRBV2 and TRBJ2-4; D unresolved. V lost 1 base and J lost 3, with 4 bases in between. CDR1 is SNHLY and CDR2 is FYNNEI in the germline V gene. This CDR3 comprises 13 residues. The CDR3 reads CASSEGGKNIQYF. The DNA of the CDR3 is TGTGCCAGCAGTGAAGGGGGCAAAAACATTCAGTACTTC.

CDR3 nucleotide sequence: TGCAGCGTTGAACGTCAGGGTACCGGGGAGCTGTTTTTT. Protein sequence: CSVERQGTGELFF. V is TRBV29-1 and J is TRBJ2-2; D is perhaps TRBD1 (5 bases). V was shortened by 2 bases and J by 5 bases, with 9 bases between the two germline ends. The CDR3 runs 13 residues. Germline V lookup: CDR1 SQVTM, CDR2 ANQGSEA.

J is TRBJ1-2 and V is TRBV14; TRBD1 aligns across 7 bases. There are 15 residues in the CDR3. Per germline, CDR1 SGHDN and CDR2 FVKESK. V lost 3 bases to trimming and J lost 0 bases; unmatched junction nucleotides: 4. The CDR3 protein is CASSQLQGANYGYTF. CDR3 DNA sequence: TGTGCCAGCAGCCAGTTGCAGGGGGCTAACTATGGCTACACCTTC.

The chain uses TRBV28 and TRBJ1-1; no clear D. Between the trimmed V and J ends, which lost 5 bases and 0 bases, there was a span of 22 bases. CDR1 is MDHEN, CDR2 SYDVKM, per germline. The CDR3 length is 18 residues. The DNA of the CDR3 is TGTGCCAGCAGTGCCCCCCGAGCGCCACACCTTATGAACACTGAAGCTTTCTTT. Amino acid sequence: CASSAPRAPHLMNTEAFF.

The rearrangement links TRBV2 to TRBJ1-4; TRBD1 matches at 7 bases. The CDR3 has 14 amino acids. V lost 6 bases to trimming and J lost 8 bases; unmatched junction nucleotides: 9. CDR1 is SNHLY and CDR2 is FYNNEI in the germline V gene. The CDR3 spells CASRETGLGEKLFF. CDR3 DNA: TGTGCCAGCAGGGAGACAGGGCTGGGGGAAAAACTGTTTTTT.

V is TRBV11-3 and J is TRBJ2-1; TRBD2 is a possible D gene (6 bases). Germline V gene lookup returns CDR1 SGHNT and CDR2 YENEEA. V lost 3 bases to trimming and J lost 2 bases, with 8 bases between them. The CDR3 sequence is 14 residues long. CDR3 in DNA: TGTGCCAGCAGCTTTAGCGGAGCCTACAATGAGCAGTTCTTC. Its translation is CASSFSGAYNEQFF. Drawing the rest from reference TRBV11-3 and TRBJ2-1, the complete variable domain is EAGVVQSPRYKIIEKKQPVAFWCNPISGHNTLYWYLQNLGQGPELLIRYENEEAVDDSQLPKDRFSAERLKGVDSTLKIQPAELGDSAVYLCASSFSGAYNEQFFGPGTRLTVL.

The V call is TRBV19, the J call TRBJ1-2, with D unresolved. The germline gives CDR1 LNHDA, CDR2 SQIVND (reference sequence). Trimming removed 7 bases from V and 8 bases from J, with 20 bases in between. The CDR3 sequence is 14 residues long. In nucleotides, the CDR3 is TGTGCCAGTACCCTGACCGACCTGGGAGGGGGCTACACCTTC. Residues: CASTLTDLGGGYTF.